Each of the 21 T cell receptor beta chains below was sequenced from the same sample in a study of T cell responses to AZD1222 COVID-19 vaccine. The assay was immunoSEQ multiplex PCR, and TCRdb's table has in-frame clones only and misses some. The repertoire has tens of thousands of clones, around four fifths of them found once; the top ten carry around 20%. The starting material was peripheral blood, obtained on day 0 of AZD1222 vaccination. The receptor set was obtained from an adult in good health.

The V and J genes are TRBV7-9 and TRBJ2-5; 7 positions agree with TRBD2. The V and J ends lost 2 bases and 2 bases, in that order; junction bases with no gene match: 8. This CDR3 is built from 16 residues. Germline V gene sequence: CDR1 SEHNR, CDR2 FQNEAQ (reference sequence). The CDR3 region is CASSLQSGGRQETQYF. The CDR3 nucleotides read TGTGCCAGCAGCTTACAATCGGGGGGTCGTCAAGAGACCCAGTACTTC.

The chain is built from TRBV2 and TRBJ1-1; D is perhaps TRBD1 (6 bases). The CDR3 length is 13 residues. Trimming removed 7 bases at V and 14 bases at J, with 23 bases between. Per germline, CDR1 SNHLY and CDR2 FYNNEI. CDR3 bases: TGTGCCAGCAACCTCGGGGGGGCAGGGTATAACTTCTTT. Translation gives CASNLGGAGYNFF.

The rearrangement uses TRBV5-8 and TRBJ2-5, with TRBD2 as a possible D gene (6 bases). Germline V CDR1 and CDR2: SGHTS, YDEGEE. V gave up 0 bases and J gave up 5 bases, with 17 bases separating them. The CDR3 is 16 residues long. The CDR3, as DNA: TGTGCCAGCAGCTTGGGCGGGGCGAGGGTGTTCGAGACCCAGTACTTC. Encoded protein: CASSLGGARVFETQYF.

Worth noting for this clone: A read error may account for a junction end that differs from germline. The V and J genes are TRBV24-1 and TRBJ1-5; perhaps TRBD1 as D (6 bases). The length of the CDR3 is 12 residues. The germline V gene has CDR1 KGHDR and CDR2 SFDVKD. The chain's CDR3 is CAPRGGPQPQHF. DNA of the CDR3: TGTGCCCCCAGGGGCGGCCCTCAGCCCCAGCATTTT.

The rearrangement links TRBV3-1 (or the pseudogene TRBV3-2) to TRBJ1-3; perhaps TRBD1 as D (6 bases). The CDR3 covers 14 residues. Trimming cost V 4 bases and J 4 bases, with 11 bases left between them. The germline gives CDR1 LGHDT, CDR2 YNNKEL (reference sequence). The CDR3 bases are TGTGCCAGCAGCCGATTGAGGGGGGGAAACACCATATATTTT. It encodes CASSRLRGGNTIYF.

V and J are TRBV6-2 or TRBV6-3 and TRBJ1-2; 11 bases are a match to TRBD1. CDR3 length: 15 amino acids. V trimming: 0 bases; J trimming: 8 bases; junction bases outside the gene matches: 5. Germline loops: CDR1 MNHEY, CDR2 SVGEGT. CDR3 sequence: CASSYSPDRGHGYTF. The CDR3 nucleotides read TGTGCCAGCAGTTACTCTCCGGACAGGGGGCACGGCTACACCTTC.

The V call is TRBV7-3, the J call TRBJ2-5; D might be TRBD1 (6 bases). Germline-derived CDR1 and CDR2 are SGHTA and FQGTGA. Trimming shortened V by 5 bases and J by 5 bases, and 15 bases separated the two germline ends. The CDR3 covers 14 residues. CDR3 amino acids: CASSTGSASETQYF. CDR3 bases: TGTGCCAGCAGCACAGGGTCAGCCTCCGAGACCCAGTACTTC.

This clone was picked up one time. J is TRBJ1-1 and V is TRBV6-5; no reliable D call. V lost 8 bases to trimming and J lost 1 base, with 14 bases between them. CDR1 and CDR2 (germline): MNHEY, SVGAGI. The CDR3 is 14 residues long. The CDR3, as DNA: TGTGCCAGCCGCGTAGCGGGCGGGAACACTGAAGCTTTCTTT. Its protein is CASRVAGGNTEAFF.

This clone was picked up a small number of times. This same CDR3 is encoded by further DNA sequences in the sample. V is TRBV28 and J is TRBJ1-5, with D unresolved. V was shortened by 5 bases and J by 4 bases, with 3 bases between the two germline ends. The CDR3 has 11 residues. Germline CDR1 MDHEN, CDR2 SYDVKM. The CDR3 region is CASSDNQPQHF. CDR3 DNA sequence: TGTGCCAGCAGTGATAATCAGCCCCAGCATTTT. Looking up the rest from reference TRBV28 and TRBJ1-5 gives the full variable domain: DVKVTQSSRYLVKRTGEKVFLECVQDMDHENMFWYRQDPGLGLRLIYFSYDVKMKEKGDIPEGYSVSREKKERFSLILESASTNQTSMYLCASSDNQPQHFGDGTRLSIL.

This sequence joins TRBV9 and TRBJ1-1; 9 bases align to TRBD1. V was clipped by 3 bases and J by 1 base; unmatched bases: 4. This CDR3 is 15 amino acids long. Germline assignment: CDR1 SGDLS and CDR2 YYNGEE. The CDR3 DNA follows: TGTGCCAGCAGCGGATCGGGACAGGGGAACACTGAAGCTTTCTTT. As protein: CASSGSGQGNTEAFF. The variable domain in full, with the rest retrieved from reference TRBV9 and TRBJ1-1, is DSGVTQTPKHLITATGQRVTLRCSPRSGDLSVYWYQQSLDQGLQFLIQYYNGEERAKGNILERFSAQQFPDLHSELNLSSLELGDSALYFCASSGSGQGNTEAFFGQGTRLTVV.

J is TRBJ2-7 and V is TRBV4-3, with D tentatively TRBD2 (6 bases). CDR1 and CDR2 (germline): LGHNA, YSLEER. Trimming left V 0 bases short and J 4 bases short, with 16 bases between. The CDR3 is 16 residues long. As DNA, the CDR3 is TGCGCCAGCAGCCAAGACGGCGGGACCTTACAATACGAGCAGTACTTC. Translation gives CASSQDGGTLQYEQYF.

V usage is TRBV18 and J usage is TRBJ2-5; D is undetermined. Germline assignment: CDR1 KGHSH and CDR2 LQKENI. V gave up 2 bases and J gave up 2 bases, with 6 bases separating them. The CDR3 sequence is 13 residues long. The CDR3 DNA sequence: TGTGCCAGCTCACCAACAACACAAGAGACCCAGTACTTC. The encoded protein is CASSPTTQETQYF. Based on the CDR3 plus reference TRBV18 and TRBJ2-5, the full variable domain is NAGVMQNPRHLVRRRGQEARLRCSPMKGHSHVYWYRQLPEEGLKFMVYLQKENIIDESGMPKERFSAEFPKEGPSILRIQQVVRGDSAAYFCASSPTTQETQYFGPGTRLLVL.

J is TRBJ1-5 and V is TRBV4-3; a possible D gene is TRBD1 (5 bases). The germline V gene encodes CDR1 LGHNA and CDR2 YSLEER. Trimming left V 4 bases short and J 5 bases short, with 9 bases between. The CDR3 sequence is 13 residues long. DNA of the CDR3: TGCGCCAGCAGCCTGTGGGGGGATCAGCCCCAGCATTTT. Encoded protein: CASSLWGDQPQHF.

This rearrangement joins TRBV7-3 to TRBJ2-4; D tentatively fits TRBD1 or TRBD2 (5 bases each). V was shortened by 0 bases and J by 11 bases, with 14 bases between the two germline ends. The CDR3 sequence is 14 residues long. Germline V CDR1 and CDR2: SGHTA, FQGTGA. The CDR3 DNA is TGTGCCAGCAGCTTAACGGGGTCCGGGACCCTTCAGTACTTC. As protein: CASSLTGSGTLQYF.

The gene calls are TRBV3-1 (or the pseudogene TRBV3-2) and TRBJ1-5, with D perhaps matching TRBD1 (5 bases). V was trimmed by 0 bases and J by 0 bases, leaving 12 bases between them. The CDR3 is made up of 17 amino acids. Germline-derived CDR1 and CDR2 are LGHDT and YNNKEL (reference sequence). This chain's CDR3 is CASSQDYGGYSNQPQHF. CDR3 DNA sequence: TGTGCCAGCAGCCAAGATTACGGGGGGTATAGCAATCAGCCCCAGCATTTT.

The chain is built from TRBV18 and TRBJ2-3; no definite D call. CDR1 and CDR2 (germline): KGHSH, LQKENI. V shed 0 bases and J shed 7 bases, with 17 bases lying between them. CDR3 length: 16 residues. This CDR3 reads CASSPPLGPVGNTQYF. The DNA of the CDR3 is TGTGCCAGCTCACCACCCTTAGGGCCCGTGGGGAATACGCAGTATTTT.

The J gene is TRBJ1-3, the V gene TRBV27; D not resolved. The germline CDR1 and CDR2 sequences are MNHEY and SMNVEV (reference sequence). With 5 bases removed from V and 0 bases from J, the gap between germline ends came to 11 bases. The length of the CDR3 is 15 residues. The CDR3 is CASSRRPNSGNTIYF. The CDR3 DNA follows: TGTGCCAGCAGTCGCCGACCGAACTCTGGAAACACCATATATTTT.

The rearrangement joins TRBV28 to TRBJ1-2; 12 nucleotides match TRBD1. CDR3 length: 20 amino acids. The V and J ends lost 4 bases and 8 bases, in that order; junction bases with no gene match: 23. Germline V lookup: CDR1 MDHEN, CDR2 SYDVKM. The chain's CDR3 is CASSSTLNPPGQGAVRGYTF. CDR3 bases: TGTGCCAGCAGTTCTACCTTGAATCCGCCGGGACAGGGGGCGGTAAGGGGCTACACCTTC.

V and J are TRBV3-1 (or the pseudogene TRBV3-2) and TRBJ2-4; 10 nucleotides agree with TRBD2. Germline V gene sequence: CDR1 LGHDT, CDR2 YNNKEL (reference sequence). V was clipped by 3 bases and J by 1 base; unmatched bases: 3. The CDR3 runs to 16 residues. DNA of the CDR3: TGTGCCAGCAGCCAGATGACTAGCGGGGCCAAAAACATTCAGTACTTC. Translating it yields CASSQMTSGAKNIQYF.

This rearrangement joins TRBV5-1 to TRBJ1-5, with D possibly matching TRBD1 (5 bases). The V end was cut by 2 bases, the J end by 0 bases, with 12 bases between. Germline V gives CDR1 SGHRS, CDR2 YFSETQ. This CDR3 comprises 16 residues. The chain's CDR3 is CASSLTGGNSNQPQHF. The DNA of the CDR3 is TGCGCCAGCAGCTTAACGGGGGGAAATAGCAATCAGCCCCAGCATTTT.

The V gene is TRBV6-5, the J gene TRBJ2-1; D unresolved. V shed 2 bases and J shed 1 base, with 9 bases lying between them. The CDR3 loop spans 15 amino acids. Germline values: CDR1 MNHEY, CDR2 SVGAGI. DNA for the CDR3: TGTGCCAGCAGTTACAGGGTGGTGTCCTACAATGAGCAGTTCTTC. It codes for CASSYRVVSYNEQFF.